This TCR beta chain comes out of a study of blood T cell repertoires in COVID-19. About the study: Collection of acute and convalescent COVID-19 samples took place in the United States, Italy and Spain. Sample material is recorded as cDNA or gDNA derived from T cells, B-cell-depleted T cells, or PBMCs.

Methods used by the authors: Nucleated cell number was recorded as an estimate derived from reference gene primer amplification. Libraries were prepared by immunoSEQ multiplex PCR; TCRdb keeps only in-frame clonotypes and omits some of them. The V and J calls and the clone size are those of that table, but D and trimming were determined from the DNA. The table includes about 130,000 clones, 70% to 90% detected once. The V end was cut by 6 bases, the J end by 1 base, with 9 bases between. This CDR3 has 13 amino acids. Germline loops: CDR1 SNHLY, CDR2 FYNNEI. This TCR came from a man over 45 with acute or convalescent COVID-19. The sequenced sample consisted of peripheral blood. V is TRBV2 and J is TRBJ1-1; the D is unclear. CDR3 region: CASSTQENTEAFF. The CDR3 region has the DNA TGTGCCAGCAGCACCCAGGAGAACACTGAAGCTTTCTTT.